This T cell receptor beta chain derives from a study of blood T cell repertoires in COVID-19 (dated by TCRdb to the early 2020s). For context, the study as a whole: Samples from collaborators originated in the United States, Italy and Spain and spanned both the acute and convalescent phases of COVID-19. Where available, HLA class I and class II types were taken from metadata supplied by the sample provider and were not determined by assay-based typing. The prospective study material was composed of cDNA or gDNA derived from T cells, B-cell-depleted T cells, or PBMCs. The repertoires were released in a freely available public database intended as a resource for research on the immune response to SARS-CoV-2. Subjects who had been exposed to COVID-19, were actively infected with it, or had recovered from it provided the deeply sampled blood TCRbeta repertoires that made up the dataset. A de-identified subject ID, COVID-19 status, age in years and sex were almost always included in the sample metadata. Samples came from the ongoing ImmuneRACE study (first 160 participants) plus 1,254 subjects from 6 global collaborators. Study-wide findings and limitations: The amount of clinical and demographic metadata varied by source and participant and was provided uncurated.

Details on this clone: No cognate antigen has been identified for it. No qualities accompany the bases; no much larger clone lies one base away.

The CDR3 has 15 amino acids, counting the end cysteine and phenylalanine. Only CDR3 DNA is held: 45 bases, read in frame from base 1. V is trimmed back by 4 bases and J by 0 bases, and the junction contains 3 bases that no gene match accounts for. Reading the germline V gene gives CDR1 SGHTA and CDR2 FQGNSA. The immunoSEQ Assay, a bias-controlled multiplex PCR, was used to amplify TCRbeta CDR3 regions from genomic DNA. As for the authors' bioinformatics: Nucleated cell counts per sample were estimated from amplification of reference gene primers within the assay. To quantify the absolute abundance of each unique TCRbeta CDR3 rearrangement, sequence reads were collapsed and filtered. For each sample, productive Simpson clonality was calculated as the square root of Simpson's diversity index over productive rearrangements. Entries here come from immuneACCESS through TCRdb and include only in-frame sequences with V and J called. Some clones fail to appear in such tables; in the studies checked, an unresolved V gene covers under half of the shortfall, and the cause of the remainder is unknown. Clone size and V and J calls were adopted from that table, with D and trimming inferred from the DNA. Within this sample are over 200,000 clones, with around nine tenths of them counted one time only. Of the sample, 10% to 14% falls within the top ten clones.

In the prospective study, participants were roughly 18 to 90 years old, resided in 24 geographic areas of the United States, and were enrolled through a virtual design. In the prospective study, participants were assigned to cohorts based on the clinical history participants reported in a screening survey and a study questionnaire. Recovered participants in ImmuneRACE Cohort 3 were defined as having two consecutive negative NP/OP PCR tests, clearance from a healthcare professional, or resolution of symptoms. In the prospective study, mobile phlebotomists collected whole blood, serum and a nasopharyngeal or oropharyngeal swab from each participant. Over a roughly 2-month period, participants in the prospective study had the option of providing additional blood draws and questionnaires. Blood samples from the prospective study were shipped frozen or at room temperature prior to DNA extraction.

Specimen: PBMCs or T cells enriched from blood (not recorded which). The chain is assembled from TRBV7-2 and TRBJ2-7, and TRBD2 aligns with 10 junction nucleotides. The TCR sequence derives from a man aged 30-40 years who had recovered from COVID-19. The nucleotide sequence is given as TGTGCCAGCAGCTACTCTAGCGGGGGCTCCTACGAGCAGTACTTC. Protein translation: CASSYSSGGSYEQYF.